This T cell receptor (beta chain) is from a study of cytomegalovirus exposure and HLA in healthy donors. Study background: The 120 million or so unique TCR beta sequences, from roughly 170 million T cells, were found by an earlier analysis.

This CDR3 comprises 15 residues. The V end was cut by 0 bases, the J end by 4 bases, with 11 bases between. Germline values: CDR1 SGDLS, CDR2 YYNGEE. Findings of the study overall: CMV serostatus was the sole immune exposure data available. It emerged from a later analysis that several of the most significant clusters appeared to be linked to common viral pathogens.

Primers: 60 Vbeta forward and 13 Jbeta reverse. Here immunoSEQ multiplex PCR was the method, and the copy in TCRdb shows in-frame clones only, minus some. Altogether 110,000 or so clones are present, 75% being singletons, with the ten largest covering roughly 1.3%. Comment on this clone: Antigen: not known.

This sequence was found in a man in his forties in good health and CMV-seronegative. Sequences were obtained from PBMCs. The chain has TRBV9 and TRBJ1-5; D perhaps matches TRBD1 (6 bases). DNA of the CDR3: TGTGCCAGCAGCGTAGGGGCAGGGGCTAATCAGCCCCAGCATTTT. Encoded protein: CASSVGAGANQPQHF. Together with reference TRBV9 and TRBJ1-5, the CDR3 gives the full variable domain: DSGVTQTPKHLITATGQRVTLRCSPRSGDLSVYWYQQSLDQGLQFLIQYYNGEERAKGNILERFSAQQFPDLHSELNLSSLELGDSALYFCASSVGAGANQPQHFGDGTRLSIL.